A single sample gave rise to the 10 T cell receptor beta chains below, sequenced in a study of T cells after yellow fever vaccination. TCRdb recomputed calls from the 5' RACE reads with MiXCR, one row per CDR3 protein. The sample includes about 240,000 distinct CDR3 sequences, around 7% of them seen just once. This specimen was CD4+ T cells sorted from PBMCs, taken 15 days after the yellow fever booster vaccination. These receptors originate from a man under 40 who received the YFV17D yellow fever vaccine.

The table lists this clonotype with a few counts. The chain has TRBV20-1 and TRBJ2-7; D ambiguous. With 4 bases removed from V and 2 bases from J, the gap between germline ends came to 15 bases. Germline-derived CDR1 and CDR2 are DFQATT and SNEGSKA (reference sequence). The CDR3 runs to 14 residues. Here the CDR3 reads CSANPLGKTYEQYF. The CDR3 bases are TGCAGTGCTAACCCCTTAGGAAAAACCTACGAGCAGTACTTC.

This clonotype was recorded a few times. V and J are TRBV12-3 or TRBV12-4 and TRBJ1-2, with D unresolved. V was pared by 7 bases and J by 4 bases, with 16 bases between. This CDR3 region has 14 residues. CDR3 residues: CASNLHSRAYGYTF. CDR3 DNA sequence: TGTGCCAGCAACCTCCACAGCCGAGCCTATGGCTACACCTTC.

This clonotype was seen only a few times. The V and J genes are TRBV11-2 and TRBJ2-3; either TRBD1 or TRBD2 may fit D (6 bases each). Deletions cut 1 base from V and 5 bases from J, with 22 bases between. The V gene's germline CDR1 is SGHAT and CDR2 FQNNGV. This CDR3 is 18 amino acids long. Here the CDR3 DNA reads TGTGCCAGCAGCTTAGGGGCCCTGGCGGGAAGGGGGGAAGATACGCAGTATTTT. It is translated as CASSLGALAGRGEDTQYF. Complete variable domain (other parts from reference TRBV11-2 and TRBJ2-3): EAGVAQSPRYKIIEKRQSVAFWCNPISGHATLYWYQQILGQGPKLLIQFQNNGVVDDSQLPKDRFSAERLKGVDSTLKIQPAKLEDSAVYLCASSLGALAGRGEDTQYFGPGTRLTVL.

This clonotype was observed many times. The CDR3: CSVEDGGASSYNEQFF. DNA of the CDR3: TGCAGCGTTGAAGATGGCGGGGCTAGCTCCTACAATGAGCAGTTCTTC. The chain recombines TRBV29-1 with TRBJ2-1, with D maybe TRBD2 (6 bases). The CDR3 sequence is 16 residues long. The V gene lost 0 bases and the J gene lost 0 bases, with 12 bases spanning the gap. Germline-derived CDR1 and CDR2 are SQVTM and ANQGSEA.

The table lists this clonotype with many counts. This rearrangement joins TRBV5-4 to TRBJ2-1, with TRBD2 identical over 12 bases. Per the germline V gene, CDR1 is SGHNT and CDR2 is YYREEE (reference sequence). V lost 4 bases, J lost 5 bases, and 4 bases stayed unmatched. The CDR3 has 15 residues. The CDR3 protein is CASSMTSGSHNEQFF. For the CDR3, the DNA is TGTGCCAGCAGCATGACTAGCGGGAGTCACAATGAGCAGTTCTTC.

The rearrangement links TRBV20-1 to TRBJ2-3, with TRBD2 as a possible D gene (5 bases). Trimming took off 1 base at V and 2 bases at J, with 10 bases between the two ends. CDR3 length equals 14 residues. Germline V gene data show CDR1 as DFQATT and CDR2 as SNEGSKA (reference sequence). The CDR3 spells CSARGAGDTDTQYF. The CDR3 region has the DNA TGCAGTGCTAGAGGGGCGGGCGACACAGATACGCAGTATTTT.

The chain combines TRBV5-1 with TRBJ2-5, with D perhaps matching TRBD1 (6 bases). The ends were cut back, 5 bases at V and 4 bases at J, with 15 bases in the middle. The CDR3 runs to 14 residues. CDR1 SGHRS and CDR2 YFSETQ come from the germline V gene. As DNA, the CDR3 is TGCGCCAGCAGTAGAGGCAGGGGAAGAGAGACCCAGTACTTC. It encodes CASSRGRGRETQYF.

In its sample, this clonotype was seen many times. The rearrangement uses TRBV6-1 and TRBJ2-7, with 11 positions matching TRBD2. The CDR3 length is 15 residues. V gave up 7 bases and J gave up 3 bases; unmatched junction bases: 8. Germline CDR1 MNHNS, CDR2 SASEGT. In DNA form, the CDR3 reads TGTGCCAGCACCCAACTAGCGGGAGAGTTCTACGAGCAGTACTTC. Encoded protein: CASTQLAGEFYEQYF.

This clonotype was counted between two and nine times. The CDR3 protein is CASSLAQGYNSPLHF. As DNA, the CDR3 is TGTGCCAGCAGCTTAGCACAGGGATATAATTCACCCCTCCACTTT. J is TRBJ1-6 and V is TRBV7-2, with a weak D call TRBD1 (6 bases). The CDR3 runs to 15 residues. Deletions cut 0 bases from V and 4 bases from J, with 7 bases between. Looked up from germline, CDR1 is SGHTA and CDR2 is FQGNSA.

The rearrangement links TRBV27 to TRBJ2-7; D is uncertain. Germline loops: CDR1 MNHEY, CDR2 SMNVEV (reference sequence). This CDR3 has 17 amino acids. The V and J ends lost 2 bases and 3 bases respectively, with 20 bases between them. CDR3 loop: CASSLRRRKGSDYEQYF. CDR3 DNA: TGTGCCAGCAGTTTAAGAAGGCGGAAAGGGTCCGACTACGAGCAGTACTTC.